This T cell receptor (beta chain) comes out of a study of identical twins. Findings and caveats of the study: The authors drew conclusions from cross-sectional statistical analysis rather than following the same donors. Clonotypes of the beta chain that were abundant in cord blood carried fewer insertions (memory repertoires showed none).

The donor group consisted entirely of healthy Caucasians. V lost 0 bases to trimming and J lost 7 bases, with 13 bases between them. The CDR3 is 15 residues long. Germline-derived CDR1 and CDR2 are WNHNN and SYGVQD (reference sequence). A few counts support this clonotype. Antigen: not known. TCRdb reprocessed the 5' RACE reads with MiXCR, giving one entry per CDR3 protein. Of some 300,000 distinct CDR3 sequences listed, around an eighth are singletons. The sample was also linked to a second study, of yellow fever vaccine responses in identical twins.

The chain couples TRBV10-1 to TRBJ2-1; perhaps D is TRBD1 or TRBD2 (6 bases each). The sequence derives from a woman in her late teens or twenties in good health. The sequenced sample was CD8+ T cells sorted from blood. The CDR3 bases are TGCGCCAGCAGTGAGTCGGAGGGGGATGTAAATGAGCAGTTCTTC. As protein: CASSESEGDVNEQFF.